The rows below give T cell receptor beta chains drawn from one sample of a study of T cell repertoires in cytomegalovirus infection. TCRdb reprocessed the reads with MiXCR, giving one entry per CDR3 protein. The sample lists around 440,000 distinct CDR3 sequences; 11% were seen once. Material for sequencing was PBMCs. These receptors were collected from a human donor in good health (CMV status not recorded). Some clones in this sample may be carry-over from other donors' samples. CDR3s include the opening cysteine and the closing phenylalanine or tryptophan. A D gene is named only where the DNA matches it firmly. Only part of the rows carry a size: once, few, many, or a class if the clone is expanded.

CDR3 protein: CASSYSEQVQIYEQYF; CDR3 DNA: TGTGCCAGCAGTTACTCGGAGCAGGTTCAAATCTACGAGCAGTACTTC; D gene: .; J gene: TRBJ2-7; V gene: TRBV6-5; clone size: .
CDR3 protein: CASSSASGDPYEQYF; CDR3 DNA: TGTGCCAGCAGCTCAGCAAGCGGGGACCCCTACGAGCAGTACTTC; D gene: TRBD2; J gene: TRBJ2-7; V gene: TRBV3-1; clone size: many
CDR3 protein: CASSVKLAGGGTYNEQFF; CDR3 DNA: TGTGCCAGCAGCGTCAAGCTAGCGGGAGGTGGGACCTACAATGAGCAGTTCTTC; D gene: TRBD2; J gene: TRBJ2-1; V gene: TRBV11-2; clone size: many
CDR3 protein: CASSFGVIQETQYF; CDR3 DNA: TGTGCCAGCAGCTTCGGGGTAATCCAAGAGACCCAGTACTTC; D gene: .; J gene: TRBJ2-5; V gene: TRBV7-2; clone size: .
CDR3 protein: CASSPGLVGYEQYF; CDR3 DNA: TGCGCCAGCAGCCCCGGACTAGTTGGCTACGAGCAGTACTTC; D gene: TRBD2; J gene: TRBJ2-7; V gene: TRBV5-1; clone size: .
CDR3 protein: CASSLRQGIQPQHF; CDR3 DNA: TGTGCCAGCAGCCTACGACAGGGGATACAGCCCCAGCATTTT; D gene: TRBD1; J gene: TRBJ1-5; V gene: TRBV11-2; clone size: many
CDR3 protein: CASSHSRQDRAPYEQYF; CDR3 DNA: TGCGCCAGCAGTCACTCGAGGCAGGACAGGGCACCCTACGAGCAGTACTTC; D gene: TRBD1; J gene: TRBJ2-7; V gene: TRBV23-1; clone size: few
CDR3 protein: CASNGLAGEDEQFF; CDR3 DNA: TGCGCCAGCAACGGACTAGCGGGAGAAGATGAGCAGTTCTTC; D gene: TRBD2; J gene: TRBJ2-1; V gene: TRBV5-1; clone size: many
CDR3 protein: CASTYSGVTDTQYF; CDR3 DNA: TGTGCCAGCACCTATTCAGGGGTCACAGATACGCAGTATTTT; D gene: .; J gene: TRBJ2-3; V gene: TRBV7-9; clone size: many
CDR3 protein: CASIRLAYEETQYF; CDR3 DNA: TGTGCCAGCATCCGACTAGCTTATGAAGAGACCCAGTACTTC; D gene: TRBD2; J gene: TRBJ2-5; V gene: TRBV7-9; clone size: many
CDR3 protein: CASTQTGGQNYGYTF; CDR3 DNA: TGCGCCAGCACTCAAACAGGGGGCCAGAACTATGGCTACACCTTC; D gene: TRBD1; J gene: TRBJ1-2; V gene: TRBV5-1; clone size: many
CDR3 protein: CASTSLGARAYEQYF; CDR3 DNA: TGCGCCAGCACCTCCCTGGGGGCGAGAGCCTACGAGCAGTACTTC; D gene: .; J gene: TRBJ2-7; V gene: TRBV23-1; clone size: many
CDR3 protein: CAVRSGGVHRSEQFF; CDR3 DNA: TGTGCCGTCCGGAGCGGGGGAGTACACAGGAGTGAGCAGTTCTTC; D gene: TRBD2; J gene: TRBJ2-1; V gene: TRBV7-2; clone size: many
CDR3 protein: CASRYTGQTEAFF; CDR3 DNA: TGTGCCAGCAGGTACACAGGGCAAACTGAAGCTTTCTTT; D gene: .; J gene: TRBJ1-1; V gene: TRBV12-3/TRBV12-4; clone size: many
CDR3 protein: CASSPGGRAGYTF; CDR3 DNA: TGCGCCAGCAGCCCCGGAGGGCGGGCTGGCTACACCTTC; D gene: .; J gene: TRBJ1-2; V gene: TRBV5-1; clone size: many
CDR3 protein: CASSHGTKETQYF; CDR3 DNA: TGCGCCAGCAGCCACGGGACAAAGGAGACCCAGTACTTC; D gene: .; J gene: TRBJ2-5; V gene: TRBV5-1; clone size: many
CDR3 protein: CASSLGHSSGNTIYF; CDR3 DNA: TGCGCCAGCAGCTTAGGACATAGCTCTGGAAACACCATATATTTT; D gene: .; J gene: TRBJ1-3; V gene: TRBV5-1; clone size: .
CDR3 protein: CASSHRGEGQETQYF; CDR3 DNA: TGTGCCAGCAGCCACCGTGGGGAAGGCCAAGAGACCCAGTACTTC; D gene: .; J gene: TRBJ2-5; V gene: TRBV7-9; clone size: .
CDR3 protein: CASSQDSWSSYNEQFF; CDR3 DNA: TGCGCCAGCAGCCAAGATTCCTGGAGCTCCTACAATGAGCAGTTCTTC; D gene: .; J gene: TRBJ2-1; V gene: TRBV4-1; clone size: many
CDR3 protein: CASSDGGRGGEQYF; CDR3 DNA: TGTGCCAGCAGTGATGGCGGGAGGGGAGGCGAGCAGTACTTC; D gene: TRBD2; J gene: TRBJ2-7; V gene: TRBV2; clone size: many
CDR3 protein: CASSFTSRDYNYGYTF; CDR3 DNA: TGTGCCAGCAGTTTCACAAGCCGGGACTATAACTATGGCTACACCTTC; D gene: .; J gene: TRBJ1-2; V gene: TRBV2; clone size: .
CDR3 protein: CASSISGPGFQPQHF; CDR3 DNA: TGTGCCAGTAGTATTTCCGGCCCGGGTTTTCAGCCCCAGCATTTT; D gene: .; J gene: TRBJ1-5; V gene: TRBV19; clone size: many
CDR3 protein: CASSLTGGLNTGELFF; CDR3 DNA: TGTGCCAGCAGCCTAACAGGGGGCTTGAACACCGGGGAGCTGTTTTTT; D gene: TRBD1; J gene: TRBJ2-2; V gene: TRBV4-2; clone size: .
CDR3 protein: CASSYSSGSGANVLTF; CDR3 DNA: TGTGCCAGCAGTTACTCCTCCGGGTCTGGGGCCAACGTCCTGACTTTC; D gene: .; J gene: TRBJ2-6; V gene: TRBV6-5; clone size: many
CDR3 protein: CASSLTPGLYTGELFF; CDR3 DNA: TGTGCCAGCAGCTTAACACCGGGACTCTATACCGGGGAGCTGTTTTTT; D gene: .; J gene: TRBJ2-2; V gene: TRBV7-3; clone size: many
CDR3 protein: CSVDSAASGVWNEQFF; CDR3 DNA: TGCAGCGTTGATTCGGCGGCTAGCGGGGTCTGGAATGAGCAGTTCTTC; D gene: TRBD2; J gene: TRBJ2-1; V gene: TRBV29-1; clone size: many
CDR3 protein: CSVEQGNGQPQHF; CDR3 DNA: TGCAGCGTTGAACAGGGGAATGGCCAGCCCCAGCATTTT; D gene: .; J gene: TRBJ1-5; V gene: TRBV29-1; clone size: .
CDR3 protein: CASSHLPGPLAGEDTQYF; CDR3 DNA: TGTGCCAGCAGCCACCTCCCGGGCCCACTAGCCGGCGAGGATACGCAGTATTTT; D gene: .; J gene: TRBJ2-3; V gene: TRBV14; clone size: many
CDR3 protein: CSASPGLAGQETQYF; CDR3 DNA: TGCAGTGCTAGTCCTGGACTAGCGGGACAAGAGACCCAGTACTTC; D gene: TRBD2; J gene: TRBJ2-5; V gene: TRBV20-1; clone size: .
CDR3 protein: CASSWSGTPSETQYF; CDR3 DNA: TGTGCCAGCAGTTGGTCCGGGACTCCCTCGGAGACCCAGTACTTC; D gene: .; J gene: TRBJ2-5; V gene: TRBV6-5; clone size: .
CDR3 protein: CSASGKGRTYGYTF; CDR3 DNA: TGCAGTGCTAGCGGAAAGGGGCGCACCTATGGCTACACCTTC; D gene: .; J gene: TRBJ1-2; V gene: TRBV20-1; clone size: few
CDR3 protein: CATSDFKLAGGPTADTQYF; CDR3 DNA: TGTGCCACCAGTGATTTTAAGCTAGCGGGAGGCCCAACAGCAGATACGCAGTATTTT; D gene: TRBD2; J gene: TRBJ2-3; V gene: TRBV24-1; clone size: many
CDR3 protein: CASSQGEGPYGYTF; CDR3 DNA: TGTGCCAGCAGCCAAGGCGAGGGACCCTATGGCTACACCTTC; D gene: .; J gene: TRBJ1-2; V gene: TRBV3-1; clone size: .
CDR3 protein: CASSPAGGSGANVRTF; CDR3 DNA: TGTGCCAGCTCACCGGCGGGGGGCTCTGGGGCCAACGTCCGGACTTTC; D gene: TRBD2; J gene: TRBJ2-6; V gene: TRBV18; clone size: .
CDR3 protein: CATSDFKKNQPQHF; CDR3 DNA: TGTGCCACCAGTGATTTCAAGAAGAATCAGCCCCAGCATTTT; D gene: .; J gene: TRBJ1-5; V gene: TRBV24-1; clone size: .
CDR3 protein: CASSYSAVNQPQHF; CDR3 DNA: TGTGCCAGCAGTTACTCGGCAGTCAATCAGCCCCAGCATTTT; D gene: .; J gene: TRBJ1-5; V gene: TRBV6-5; clone size: many